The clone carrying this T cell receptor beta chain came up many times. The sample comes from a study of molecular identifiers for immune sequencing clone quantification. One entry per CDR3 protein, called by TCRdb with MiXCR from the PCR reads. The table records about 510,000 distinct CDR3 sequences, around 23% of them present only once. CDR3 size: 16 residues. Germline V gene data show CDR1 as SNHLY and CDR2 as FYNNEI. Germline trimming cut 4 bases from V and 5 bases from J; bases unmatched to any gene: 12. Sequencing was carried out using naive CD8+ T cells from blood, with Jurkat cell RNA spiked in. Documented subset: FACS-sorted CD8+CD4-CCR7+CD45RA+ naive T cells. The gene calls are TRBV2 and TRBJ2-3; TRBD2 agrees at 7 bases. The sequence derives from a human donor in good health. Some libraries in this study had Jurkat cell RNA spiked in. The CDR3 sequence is CASSGNWEGRKDTQYF. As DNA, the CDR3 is TGTGCCAGCAGTGGGAATTGGGAGGGCCGTAAAGATACGCAGTATTTT.